The subject of this entry is one T cell receptor beta chain. Compared with germline, one end of the junction differs, possibly owing to a read error. RNA transcripts were the template, and TCR beta CDR3 regions were amplified from them. The first round was an RT-PCR with HTBI primers, and the second round was a multiplex PCR. TCRdb itself ran the multiplex PCR reads through MiXCR, one entry per CDR3 protein. The table includes 400,000 to 450,000 distinct CDR3 sequences, roughly 21% detected once. The data were taken from a study of Graves' ophthalmopathy and Graves' hyperthyroidism. From germline, CDR1 is LNHNV and CDR2 YYDKDF (reference sequence). This CDR3 has 15 residues.

This chain uses TRBV15 with TRBJ2-7; perhaps TRBD2 as D (5 bases). The sequence derives from a woman aged 18-29 years with stable Graves' hyperthyroidism. The sequenced sample consisted of peripheral blood. This CDR3 is CATSRAGRATYDQYF. In DNA form, the CDR3 reads TGTGCCACCAGCAGAGCTGGGCGGGCCACCTACGATCAGTACTTC.